Following are 26 T cell receptor beta chains from one sample sequenced in a study of vaccination and CD4 T cells after COVID-19. Treatment meaning: roughly 10-day PBMC culture with coronavirus spike peptide pools or control peptides (ViraFEST assay). These TCRs' antigens remain unknown. The Oncomine TCR Beta short-read assay was applied to DNA of cultured CD4+ T cells. TCRdb processed the PCR reads anew with MiXCR; each CDR3 protein has one entry. Of 17,000 or so distinct CDR3 sequences in the sample, less than 70% were seen once. Input material: CD4+ T cells from blood, cultured in vitro. The receptor source for this set is a human donor who had recovered from COVID-19.

Worth noting for this clonotype: This is likely a read error, given that the CDR3 carries no conserved phenylalanine or tryptophan at its end. J is TRBJ2-5 and V is TRBV20-1; 9 bases match TRBD2. This CDR3 comprises 16 residues. Losses at the gene ends were 3 bases for V and 5 bases for J; bases not matched to a gene: 13. Germline values: CDR1 DFQATT, CDR2 SNEGSKA (reference sequence). The CDR3 reads CSARSGGPDAIETQYS. CDR3 nucleotide sequence: TGCAGTGCTAGGAGCGGGGGGCCTGATGCGATTGAGACCCAGTACTCC.

The chain links TRBV6-5 to TRBJ1-6; 7 bases are a match to TRBD1. After removal of 0 bases from V and 7 bases from J, the junction contained 9 bases not matched to a gene. The CDR3 covers 17 residues. Per germline, CDR1 MNHEY and CDR2 SVGAGI. CDR3 amino acids: CASSYSIWQGVNSPLHF. For the CDR3, the DNA is TGTGCCAGCAGTTACTCGATCTGGCAGGGGGTCAATTCACCCCTCCACTTT.

This clonotype was recorded only once. The CDR3 DNA sequence: TGTGCCAGCAGTGGGACAGGGACGTTTTATGGCTACACCTTC. This sequence encodes CASSGTGTFYGYTF. V is TRBV2 and J is TRBJ1-2; the match to TRBD1 covers 8 bases. The germline V gene has CDR1 SNHLY and CDR2 FYNNEI. This CDR3 has 14 amino acids. The ends lost 4 bases at V and 5 bases at J; junction bases unmatched: 6.

The J gene is TRBJ1-1, the V gene TRBV7-9; 12 nucleotides align to TRBD1. CDR1 is SEHNR, CDR2 FQNEAQ, per germline (reference sequence). V lost 5 bases, J lost 7 bases, and 11 bases stayed unmatched. The CDR3 has 16 amino acids. This chain's CDR3 is CASSPAGTGGVGEAFF. The CDR3 DNA reads TGTGCCAGCAGCCCGGCCGGGACAGGGGGCGTCGGTGAAGCTTTCTTT.

CDR3 nucleotides: TGTGCCAGCAGTTTATCTTTTGGAGTCGGGGGGCGATACAATGAGCAGTTCTTC. It translates to CASSLSFGVGGRYNEQFF. This chain joins TRBV27 and TRBJ2-1; tentatively, D is TRBD2 (7 bases). V gave up 0 bases and J gave up 4 bases, with 19 bases separating them. Germline lookup yields CDR1 MNHEY and CDR2 SMNVEV (reference sequence). The CDR3 totals 18 residues.

The V call is TRBV2, the J call TRBJ2-5; D is unresolved. The germline V and J ends were trimmed by 4 bases and 5 bases, with 8 bases remaining between them. The germline V gene encodes CDR1 SNHLY and CDR2 FYNNEI. The CDR3 covers 12 residues. CDR3 sequence: CASSVGLETQYF. CDR3 sequence (DNA): TGTGCCAGCAGTGTGGGCCTTGAGACCCAGTACTTC.

J is TRBJ2-7 and V is TRBV12-2; the table's TRBD1 call for D was not verified on the DNA. TRBV12-2 is assigned pseudogene status. The CDR3 runs to 18 residues. CDR3: CASRTGGPTASTHYEQYF. CDR3 coding DNA: TGTGCAAGTCGAACAGGGGGCCCCACCGCATCGACCCACTACGAGCAGTACTTC.

This sequence joins TRBV19 and TRBJ2-5; 11 nucleotides line up with TRBD2. With V trimmed by 2 bases and J by 2 bases, 4 bases remained unmatched. The V gene's germline CDR1 is LNHDA and CDR2 SQIVND (reference sequence). The CDR3 is 16 amino acids. The CDR3 region is CASSIPRTSGQETQYF. The CDR3 DNA follows: TGTGCCAGTAGTATACCCCGGACTAGCGGGCAAGAGACCCAGTACTTC. The entire variable domain, with the rest obtained from reference TRBV19 and TRBJ2-5, is as follows: DGGITQSPKYLFRKEGQNVTLSCEQNLNHDAMYWYRQDPGQGLRLIYYSQIVNDFQKGDIAEGYSVSREKKESFPLTVTSAQKNPTAFYLCASSIPRTSGQETQYFGPGTRLLVL.

This clonotype has just a few counts. The CDR3 loop is CASTWGGPETQYF. DNA for the CDR3: TGTGCCAGCACTTGGGGGGGGCCAGAGACCCAGTACTTC. This chain joins TRBV12-3 or TRBV12-4 and TRBJ2-5; TRBD2 might be the D (7 bases). V was clipped by 7 bases and J by 4 bases, with 13 bases between them. The CDR3 runs to 13 residues.

This chain joins TRBV6-2 or TRBV6-3 and TRBJ2-3; no definite D call. Germline V CDR1 and CDR2: MNHEY, SVGEGT. Trimming shortened V by 6 bases and J by 0 bases, and 10 bases separated the two germline ends. The CDR3 length is 14 residues. Here the CDR3 reads CASRRLTSTDTQYF. CDR3 in DNA: TGTGCCAGCAGGCGGTTGACTAGCACAGATACGCAGTATTTT.

The chain links TRBV24-1 to TRBJ2-5; 7 nucleotides match TRBD2. Trimming took 6 bases from V and 4 from J; bases not matched to a gene: 4. The CDR3 extends over 13 amino acids. Germline V gene sequence: CDR1 KGHDR, CDR2 SFDVKD. The CDR3 loop is CATSKAGTETQYF. In DNA, the CDR3 is TGTGCCACCAGTAAAGCGGGAACAGAGACCCAGTACTTC.

The V gene is TRBV7-2, the J gene TRBJ1-1; tentative D call: TRBD1 (6 bases). The CDR3 covers 15 residues. Per germline, CDR1 SGHTA and CDR2 FQGNSA. With 4 bases removed from V and 3 bases from J, the gap between germline ends came to 15 bases. CDR3 protein: CASSYTTGFDTEAFF. DNA for the CDR3: TGTGCCAGCAGCTACACGACAGGTTTTGACACTGAAGCTTTCTTT.

The V and J genes are TRBV20-1 and TRBJ1-3; unclear D gene. V dropped 0 bases and J dropped 0 bases, with 6 bases sitting between them. Per the germline V gene, CDR1 is DFQATT and CDR2 is SNEGSKA (reference sequence). CDR3 length: 14 amino acids. For the CDR3, the DNA is TGCAGTGCTAGAGATGTGATCTCTGGAAACACCATATATTTT. This codes for CSARDVISGNTIYF.

The chain combines TRBV5-6 with TRBJ2-1, with 7 bases fitting TRBD1. The CDR3 runs to 16 residues. The V and J ends lost 2 bases and 4 bases, in that order; junction bases with no gene match: 9. Germline lookup yields CDR1 SGHDT and CDR2 YYEEEE. The CDR3 protein is CASSFTGANIYNEQFF. DNA of the CDR3: TGTGCCAGCAGCTTCACAGGGGCCAACATATACAATGAGCAGTTCTTC.

The chain employs TRBV30 and TRBJ2-7, with a weak D call TRBD1 (6 bases). In germline, CDR1 is GTSNPN, CDR2 SVGIG (reference sequence). Trimming cost V 0 bases and J 4 bases, with 19 bases left between them. The CDR3 contains 16 residues. In nucleotides, the CDR3 is TGTGCCTGGAGTGTACTCCCCAGGGTCAGGGGATACGAGCAGTACTTC. Translating it yields CAWSVLPRVRGYEQYF.

This clonotype was counted between two and nine times. The CDR3 DNA reads as TGTGCCAGCACCCTTGTGGCGGACTATAATTCACCCCTCCACTTT. It encodes CASTLVADYNSPLHF. This chain links TRBV6-1 with TRBJ1-6; D ambiguous. The V end was cut by 7 bases, the J end by 3 bases, with 13 bases between. Germline V CDR1 and CDR2: MNHNS, SASEGT. The CDR3 consists of 15 residues.

The CDR3 nucleotides read TGTGCCAGCAGCTACACCGGAGCGGGAGGGCCCGGGGAAGTGGGGCAGTACTTC. Protein sequence: CASSYTGAGGPGEVGQYF. The J gene is TRBJ2-7, the V gene TRBV6-5; 10 bases line up with TRBD2. After removal of 6 bases from V and 9 bases from J, the junction contained 23 bases not matched to a gene. Germline values: CDR1 MNHEY, CDR2 SVGAGI. The CDR3 spans 18 residues.

The chain couples TRBV6-1 to TRBJ1-6; possibly TRBD1 for D (5 bases). Germline V CDR1 and CDR2: MNHNS, SASEGT. Trimming cost V 10 bases and J 7 bases, with 17 bases left between them. The CDR3 length is 14 residues. CDR3 sequence (DNA): TGTGCCACCCTAAGAGGGACGGAGAATTCACCCCTCCACTTT. As protein: CATLRGTENSPLHF.

The chain has TRBV2 and TRBJ2-5; 7 nucleotides line up with TRBD1. The CDR3 length is 15 residues. Germline CDR1 is SNHLY and CDR2 is FYNNEI. With 3 bases clipped from V and 2 bases from J, the junction kept 6 bases outside the gene matches. CDR3 region: CASSDLQGPQETQYF. The CDR3 DNA reads TGTGCCAGCAGTGACCTACAGGGGCCTCAAGAGACCCAGTACTTC.

The genes are TRBV6-1 and TRBJ1-5; D is ambiguous. The CDR3 has 13 amino acids. Trimming left V 6 bases short and J 7 bases short, with 13 bases between. CDR1 MNHNS and CDR2 SASEGT come from the germline V gene. The CDR3 DNA sequence: TGTGCCAGCAGCTCAGGTTCCGGGCAGCCCCAGCATTTT. Amino acid sequence: CASSSGSGQPQHF.

This clonotype was seen more than once but under ten times. The chain is built from TRBV6-1 and TRBJ1-5; D might be TRBD1 (5 bases). Trimming cost V 5 bases and J 2 bases, with 10 bases left between them. Germline V CDR1 and CDR2: MNHNS, SASEGT. The CDR3 contains 14 residues. This chain's CDR3 is CASSLRAGNQPQHF. The CDR3 coding sequence is TGTGCCAGCAGTCTCAGGGCGGGCAATCAGCCCCAGCATTTT.

V is TRBV12-3 or TRBV12-4 and J is TRBJ2-1, with D possibly TRBD2 on 6 matching bases. Trimming took 6 bases from V and 6 from J, leaving 21 bases between them. The CDR3 consists of 16 residues. For the CDR3, the DNA is TGTGCCAGCAGCCGAATGGGGGGTGTTCTCTCCAATGAGCAGTTCTTC. Amino acid sequence: CASSRMGGVLSNEQFF.

This clonotype was detected a few times. The chain uses TRBV20-1 and TRBJ2-7; 11 bases agree with TRBD2. CDR1 is DFQATT, CDR2 SNEGSKA, per germline (reference sequence). This CDR3 has 15 residues. V dropped 0 bases and J dropped 3; count of bases not matched to a gene: 4. This CDR3 is CSARDMTSGVYEQYF. DNA of the CDR3: TGCAGTGCTAGAGACATGACTAGCGGGGTCTACGAGCAGTACTTC.

This chain connects TRBV7-6 to TRBJ2-7; 8 nucleotides align to TRBD1. Losses at the gene ends were 5 bases for V and 0 bases for J; bases not matched to a gene: 3. This CDR3 has 14 residues. Germline CDR1 and CDR2: SGHVS and FNYEAQ. This CDR3 reads CASSPGTGSYEQYF. The CDR3 bases are TGTGCCAGCAGCCCCGGGACAGGCTCCTACGAGCAGTACTTC. Full variable domain (outside the CDR3, taken from reference TRBV7-6 and TRBJ2-7): GAGVSQSPRYKVTKRGQDVALRCDPISGHVSLYWYRQALGQGPEFLTYFNYEAQQDKSGLPNDRFSAERPEGSISTLTIQRTEQRDSAMYRCASSPGTGSYEQYFGPGTRLTVT.

This chain connects TRBV4-3 to TRBJ1-6; the match to TRBD1 covers 9 bases. V gave up 3 bases and J gave up 9 bases; unmatched junction bases: 0. Germline CDR1 and CDR2: LGHNA and YSLEER. The CDR3 runs 13 residues. The CDR3 spells CASSQDRGSPLHF. For the CDR3, the DNA is TGCGCCAGCAGCCAGGACAGGGGTTCACCCCTCCACTTT.

This clonotype was found a few times. The rearrangement joins TRBV19 to TRBJ2-5; 11 bases are a match to TRBD2. The CDR3 totals 15 residues. Germline CDR1 LNHDA, CDR2 SQIVND (reference sequence). J lost 3 bases, V lost 5 bases, and 5 bases had no gene match. The CDR3 reads CASSLAGGGKETQYF. The CDR3 nucleotides read TGTGCCAGTAGTCTAGCGGGAGGTGGTAAAGAGACCCAGTACTTC.